The present T cell receptor (beta chain) was sequenced within a study of PD-L1 blockade in urothelial cancer (dated by TCRdb to between 2016 and 2019). With respect to the entire study: All patients started therapy around 2014 and received atezolizumab 1,200 mg intravenously every 3 weeks. The study, an exploratory multi-omic analysis, examined somatic, immune and clinical correlates of response to PD-L1 blockade with atezolizumab in urothelial cancer. Durable clinical benefit was defined as progression-free survival longer than 6 months, and TCR features were also tested against progression-free and overall survival. TCR sequencing covered pretreatment tumor samples and matched, serially collected peripheral blood taken before and after atezolizumab treatment. Blood samples were analyzed at 3 weeks after treatment start (second dose) and at 6 weeks after treatment start. Pretreatment blood TCR-seq was available for nearly 30 patients, at least one posttreatment blood collection was obtained for some 24 patients, and tumor TCR-seq was available for some 24 patients. Patients had an ECOG performance status of 0 or 1 and had received between 0 and 3 prior chemotherapy regimens. About 90% of the roughly 30 patients were males with bladder-origin urothelial cancer, and about 65% of the roughly 30 reported a prior smoking history. Blood samples gave median yields of about 150,000 T cells and 82,636 unique TCRs, along with a median clonality of around 0.08. Under ten patients achieved durable clinical benefit and around 19 did not. In the same patients, whole exome sequencing and RNA sequencing of pretreatment tumors were performed in addition to TCR sequencing. Overall results and qualifications from the work: Improved progression-free and overall survival was associated with having pretreatment peripheral blood TCR clonality below the median. Because the sample size was small (n of about 29) and many exploratory analyses were performed, the results are intended to be hypothesis-generating. Among patients with durable benefit, tumor-associated TCR clones showed greater expansion in peripheral blood 3 weeks after treatment started (n ≈ 22, p = 0.022).

To estimate absolute template abundance from read counts, synthetic TCR analog templates were spiked into each PCR. TCRbeta CDR3 regions were amplified from genomic DNA with bias-controlled V and J gene primers using the immunoSEQ assay. Rearranged TCRbeta segments were sequenced at approximately 20X coverage. As for how the authors treated the data: Sequencing errors were corrected by clustering and CDR3s were annotated against IMGT to assign V, D and J genes. Downstream analyses used only productive TCRbeta rearrangements, leaving out any out-of-frame or stop-codon sequences. Clonality was calculated as one minus the Shannon entropy normalized by the log of the number of unique productive sequences. Clones differing between time points or between blood and tumor were identified by Fisher's exact test with Benjamini-Hochberg correction at adjusted p below 0.01. TCRdb carries this immuneACCESS record with in-frame sequences only. Its versions omit some clonotypes, under half of them owing to an unresolved V gene in the studies checked, with the rest unexplained. V, J and clone size reflect that table, while D and trimming were determined from the DNA. The sample data list about 81,000 clones, and over 90% of these were observed just once. The top ten clones comprise 8.5% to 9.5% of the sample.

Note on this clone: Its antigen is unknown. No clone much larger than this one lies a single base away; base qualities are absent.

Between the V and J ends, shortened by 0 bases and 0 bases respectively, the junction contains 6 bases. The CDR3 contains 14 residues, cysteine and phenylalanine counted. The kept DNA is CDR3 alone, 42 bases in frame from the first base. The germline V gene (reference sequence) yields SGHNT for CDR1 and YYREEE for CDR2. The cohort comprised nearly 30 patients with locally advanced or metastatic urothelial carcinoma treated at Memorial Sloan Kettering on a trial protocol. Peripheral blood mononuclear cells were collected pretreatment and during treatment, with between 1 and 8 total time points obtained per patient. The Qiagen DNeasy Blood extraction kit was used to purify genomic DNA from total PBMCs and tumor samples. PBMCs were collected pretreatment and during treatment, and were isolated and stored as previously described.

Here the chain combines TRBV5-4 and TRBJ2-5, with an unclear D gene assignment. The input for sequencing was PBMCs, taken around atezolizumab (anti-PD-L1) treatment. This receptor was taken from a man between 60 and 75 years old with urothelial cancer. The nucleotide sequence is given as TGTGCCAGCAGCTTGGTTTCTTACCAAGAGACCCAGTACTTC. Protein translation: CASSLVSYQETQYF.